This T cell receptor beta chain is drawn from a study of blood T cell repertoires in COVID-19. Study context: The study drew acute and convalescent COVID-19 samples from the United States, Italy and Spain. Nucleic acid was either cDNA or gDNA, and it came from T cells, B-cell-depleted T cells, or PBMCs.

This CDR3 is 16 amino acids long. V trimming: 0 bases; J trimming: 6 bases; junction bases outside the gene matches: 5. CDR1 and CDR2 (germline): SGDLS, YYNGEE. Source study methods: Reference gene primer amplification yielded estimated nucleated cell counts. Only in-frame clones appear in the TCRdb table, and some are missing; sequencing was by immunoSEQ multiplex PCR. Clone size and V and J calls were adopted from that table, with D and trimming inferred from the DNA. The sample has under 45,000 clones, roughly 80% seen once. V and J are TRBV9 and TRBJ2-1, with 11 bases fitting TRBD1. The sample was peripheral blood. The receptor was derived from a human donor with acute or convalescent COVID-19. The donor label of this sample is uncertain. The CDR3 DNA reads as TGTGCCAGCAGCGTAGCTGGACAGGGGGCCTCCAATGAGCAGTTCTTC. Translation: CASSVAGQGASNEQFF. Combining the CDR3 with reference TRBV9 and TRBJ2-1 gives the whole variable domain DSGVTQTPKHLITATGQRVTLRCSPRSGDLSVYWYQQSLDQGLQFLIQYYNGEERAKGNILERFSAQQFPDLHSELNLSSLELGDSALYFCASSVAGQGASNEQFFGPGTRLTVL.